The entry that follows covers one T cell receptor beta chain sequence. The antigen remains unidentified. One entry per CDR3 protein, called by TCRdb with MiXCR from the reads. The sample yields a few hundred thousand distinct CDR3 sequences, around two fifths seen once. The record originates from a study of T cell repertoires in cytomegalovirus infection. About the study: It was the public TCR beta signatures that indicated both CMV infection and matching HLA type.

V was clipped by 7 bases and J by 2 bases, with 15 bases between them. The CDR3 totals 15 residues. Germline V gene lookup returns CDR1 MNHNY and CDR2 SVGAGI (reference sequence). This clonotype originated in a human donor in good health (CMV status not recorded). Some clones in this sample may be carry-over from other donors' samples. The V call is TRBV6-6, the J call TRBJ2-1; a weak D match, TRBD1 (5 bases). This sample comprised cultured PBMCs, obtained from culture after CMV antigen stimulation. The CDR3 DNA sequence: TGTGCCAGCATCTTCGACAGCCAACCCTACAATGAGCAGTTCTTC. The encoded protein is CASIFDSQPYNEQFF.